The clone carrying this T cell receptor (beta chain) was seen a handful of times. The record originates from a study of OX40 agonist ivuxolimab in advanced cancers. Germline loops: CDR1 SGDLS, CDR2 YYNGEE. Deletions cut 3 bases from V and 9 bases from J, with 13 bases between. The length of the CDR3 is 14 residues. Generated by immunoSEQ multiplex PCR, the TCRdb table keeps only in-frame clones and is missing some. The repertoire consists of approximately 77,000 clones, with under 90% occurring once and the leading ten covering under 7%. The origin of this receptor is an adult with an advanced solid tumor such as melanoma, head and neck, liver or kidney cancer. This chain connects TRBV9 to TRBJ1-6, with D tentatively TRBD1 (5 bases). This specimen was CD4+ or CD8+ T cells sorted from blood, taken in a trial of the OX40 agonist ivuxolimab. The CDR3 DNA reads TGTGCCAGCAGCGGGGAGGGACCGAGTTCACCCCTCCACTTT. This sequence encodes CASSGEGPSSPLHF.